The following is a TCR beta chain sequence with its context. This CDR3 is also generated by other DNA sequences in the sample. The data were taken from a study of shared T cell receptors in the human thymus. TCRdb's table, derived via immunoSEQ multiplex PCR, lists solely in-frame clones and lacks some. The sample includes 500,000 to 750,000 clones, roughly 90% of them seen just once. This sample was also put to use in a study of human thymus T cells.

The sequence came from a boy under two years old with a congenital heart defect. Sequenced input: thymocytes.

For the CDR3, the DNA is TGTGCCAGCAGCCCGGGACAGGGGCCCTACGAGCAGTACTTC. It encodes CASSPGQGPYEQYF. The V and J genes are TRBV28 and TRBJ2-7, with 10 bases that match TRBD1. Trimming cost V 6 bases and J 2 bases; bases outside gene matches: 4. The CDR3 is made up of 14 amino acids. The germline gives CDR1 MDHEN, CDR2 SYDVKM.